This entry lists 19 T cell receptor beta chains sequenced from one sample in a study of blood T cells in healthy people across ages. A sample-barcoded 5' primer and a J-beta primer mix were used in a second PCR of roughly 6 to 11 cycles. TCRdb called the 5' RACE reads again in MiXCR, with one record for every CDR3 protein. Among roughly 2 million distinct CDR3 sequences listed, about 50% were seen once. Material for sequencing was blood. The receptors stem from a woman in her thirties or forties in good health.

This chain joins TRBV7-2 and TRBJ2-7; 7 bases match TRBD2. The DNA end is more similar to TRBJ2-5, so the J call may be wrong. This CDR3 region has 14 residues. The germline gives CDR1 SGHTA, CDR2 FQGNSA. The CDR3 loop reads CASSARVGGETQYF. CDR3 in DNA: TGTGCCAGCAGCGCCCGGGTGGGAGGGGAGACCCAGTACTTC.

The rearrangement links TRBV24-1 to TRBJ2-4, with D perhaps TRBD1 or TRBD2 (5 bases each). This CDR3 comprises 16 residues. Germline values: CDR1 KGHDR, CDR2 SFDVKD. V shed 3 bases and J shed 2 bases, with 13 bases lying between them. As DNA, the CDR3 is TGTGCCACCAGTGATAGTAAGAGGGGCTCCAAAAACATTCAGTACTTC. It yields the protein CATSDSKRGSKNIQYF.

This chain uses TRBV7-9 with TRBJ1-6; tentative D call: TRBD1 (5 bases). Germline CDR1 and CDR2: SEHNR and FQNEAQ (reference sequence). The germline V and J ends were trimmed by 8 bases and 1 base, with 18 bases remaining between them. CDR3 length: 17 residues. CDR3 DNA: TGTGCCAGCTACCGTTCGGGGGGAGCGTCCTATAATTCACCCCTCCACTTT. Its translation: CASYRSGGASYNSPLHF.

This clonotype was recorded a few times. The chain is built from TRBV20-1 and TRBJ1-2, with TRBD1 identical over 9 bases. J lost 8 bases, V lost 6 bases, and 7 bases had no gene match. The CDR3 has 12 amino acids. Germline V lookup: CDR1 DFQATT, CDR2 SNEGSKA (reference sequence). The CDR3 nucleotides are TGCAGTGCAACACAGGGGGCACGGGGCTACACCTTC. Its protein is CSATQGARGYTF.

In nucleotides, the CDR3 is TGCGCCAGCAGCTTGGCTCTGACTAACTTAGGACAGGGGAACACTGAAGCTTTCTTT. Encoded protein: CASSLALTNLGQGNTEAFF. The chain has TRBV5-1 and TRBJ1-1; 8 nucleotides agree with TRBD1. Per germline, CDR1 SGHRS and CDR2 YFSETQ. The CDR3 runs 19 residues. V dropped 0 bases and J dropped 1; count of bases not matched to a gene: 14. Complete variable domain (other parts from reference TRBV5-1 and TRBJ1-1): KAGVTQTPRYLIKTRGQQVTLSCSPISGHRSVSWYQQTPGQGLQFLFEYFSETQRNKGNFPGRFSGRQFSNSRSEMNVSTLELGDSALYLCASSLALTNLGQGNTEAFFGQGTRLTVV.

The chain uses TRBV15 and TRBJ1-6, with D unclear. The CDR3 contains 17 residues. Germline CDR1 LNHNV, CDR2 YYDKDF (reference sequence). V was clipped by 8 bases and J by 0 bases, with 17 bases between them. CDR3 sequence (DNA): TGTGCCACCGGTCAGGACGTGGGCGGCTCCTATAATTCACCCCTCCACTTT. As protein: CATGQDVGGSYNSPLHF. The full variable domain, in which reference TRBV15 and TRBJ1-6 provide the parts outside the CDR3, is DAMVIQNPRYQVTQFGKPVTLSCSQTLNHNVMYWYQQKSSQAPKLLFHYYDKDFNNEADTPDNFQSRRPNTSFCFLDIRSPGLGDTAMYLCATGQDVGGSYNSPLHFGNGTRLTVT.

The chain uses TRBV7-9 and TRBJ2-7; 7 bases match TRBD1. V gave up 3 bases and J gave up 3 bases; unmatched junction bases: 5. The CDR3 runs 14 residues. CDR1 is SEHNR and CDR2 is FQNEAQ in the germline V gene (reference sequence). The CDR3 bases are TGTGCCAGCAGCTTCACGCAGGGGGTCTACGAGCAGTACTTC. As protein: CASSFTQGVYEQYF. Drawing the rest from reference TRBV7-9 and TRBJ2-7, the complete variable domain is DTGVSQNPRHKITKRGQNVTFRCDPISEHNRLYWYRQTLGQGPEFLTYFQNEAQLEKSRLLSDRFSAERPKGSFSTLEIQRTEQGDSAMYLCASSFTQGVYEQYFGPGTRLTVT.

The chain combines TRBV7-2 with TRBJ1-6; 7 positions match TRBD1. The J segment lost 6 bases and the V segment lost 5 bases, leaving 7 bases of the junction unmatched. Germline CDR1 is SGHTA and CDR2 is FQGNSA. CDR3 length: 15 residues. This CDR3 reads CASSLEGAPNSPLHF. For the CDR3, the DNA is TGTGCCAGCAGCCTGGAGGGGGCTCCTAATTCACCCCTCCACTTT.

In this sample, this clonotype turned up a few times. The chain couples TRBV10-3 to TRBJ2-7; D possibly corresponds to TRBD2 (7 bases). V was cut by 0 bases and J by 2 bases, with 11 bases left in between. Germline V gene lookup returns CDR1 ENHRY and CDR2 SYGVKD. The CDR3 loop spans 15 amino acids. The CDR3 DNA reads TGTGCCATCAGTGAGTCTCGGGGGGCAACCTACGAGCAGTACTTC. It yields the protein CAISESRGATYEQYF.

The chain combines TRBV6-5 with TRBJ1-5; a weak D match, TRBD1 (5 bases). Between the trimmed V and J ends, which lost 2 bases and 5 bases, there was a span of 10 bases. The germline CDR1 and CDR2 sequences are MNHEY and SVGAGI. This CDR3 contains 14 residues. The CDR3: CASSYIGGHQPQHF. The CDR3 DNA is TGTGCCAGCAGTTACATTGGGGGTCATCAGCCCCAGCATTTT.

The chain has TRBV12-3 or TRBV12-4 and TRBJ2-3, with D unresolved. The CDR3 sequence is 14 residues long. With 3 bases removed from V and 8 bases from J, the gap between germline ends came to 15 bases. CDR3 residues: CASSFGPRPVTQYF. CDR3 DNA sequence: TGTGCCAGCAGTTTCGGGCCGCGCCCGGTTACGCAGTATTTT.

This chain joins TRBV29-1 and TRBJ1-4; a weak D match, TRBD1 (5 bases). Trimming shortened V by 4 bases and J by 5 bases, and 8 bases separated the two germline ends. The germline V gene encodes CDR1 SQVTM and CDR2 ANQGSEA. The CDR3 runs to 12 residues. The CDR3 here is CSVGGLNEKLFF. CDR3 nucleotides: TGCAGCGTTGGGGGCCTAAATGAAAAACTGTTTTTT.

The rearrangement links TRBV12-3 or TRBV12-4 to TRBJ2-7, with TRBD2 identical over 9 bases. The end of the DNA is better explained by TRBJ2-5, so the J call may be wrong. The CDR3 covers 14 residues. The CDR3 DNA is TGTGCCAGTGACTTTGGCGGGGGGGCCACGACCCAGTACTTC. This translates into CASDFGGGATTQYF.

V and J are TRBV6-4 and TRBJ2-1; D gene uncertain. CDR1 is MRHNA and CDR2 is SNTAGT in the germline V gene. The CDR3 is made up of 14 amino acids. V lost 4 bases and J lost 9, with 16 bases in between. The CDR3: CASSALDSIGEQFF. The CDR3 DNA reads as TGTGCCAGCAGTGCCCTAGACTCCATCGGTGAGCAGTTCTTC.

CDR3 DNA sequence: TGTGCCATCAGTGACAGGGGCCCAGATACGCAGTATTTT. Translation: CAISDRGPDTQYF. The genes are TRBV10-3 and TRBJ2-3; maybe TRBD1 (6 bases). CDR3 length: 13 residues. CDR1 ENHRY and CDR2 SYGVKD come from the germline V gene. Trimming pared 3 bases from V and 4 bases from J, leaving 8 bases between.

This chain joins TRBV5-6 and TRBJ2-4, with no clear D. The V end was cut by 4 bases, the J end by 13 bases, with 24 bases between. Germline V gives CDR1 SGHDT, CDR2 YYEEEE. This CDR3 region has 15 residues. The CDR3 DNA follows: TGTGCCAGCAGCCTCCTTGGACCTGGATACAATGAGCAGTACTTC. Protein: CASSLLGPGYNEQYF.

The table lists this clonotype with a few counts. The chain employs TRBV7-9 and TRBJ1-4; D is uncertain. Germline V gene lookup returns CDR1 SEHNR and CDR2 FQNEAQ (reference sequence). The ends were cut back, 2 bases at V and 0 bases at J, with 10 bases in the middle. The CDR3 is 16 amino acids. The CDR3 is CASSLSRVATNEKLFF. The DNA of the CDR3 is TGTGCCAGCAGCTTATCGCGCGTTGCAACTAATGAAAAACTGTTTTTT.

The rearrangement links TRBV10-2 to TRBJ2-5; TRBD1 matches at 8 bases. With V trimmed by 3 bases and J by 5 bases, 5 bases remained unmatched. The CDR3 extends over 14 amino acids. The germline V gene has CDR1 WSHSY and CDR2 SAAADI. As DNA, the CDR3 is TGCGCCAGCAGTGATGGACAGGGCTACGAGACCCAGTACTTC. Its translation: CASSDGQGYETQYF.

This clonotype has only one observation. The chain links TRBV5-6 to TRBJ1-2; D is undetermined. The V end lost 4 bases, the J end lost 8 bases, and 18 bases lay between the germline ends. The CDR3 extends over 14 amino acids. Germline V gene lookup returns CDR1 SGHDT and CDR2 YYEEEE. DNA for the CDR3: TGTGCCAGCAGCATAGGACCGACCTCGGGCGGCTACACCTTC. Translation gives CASSIGPTSGGYTF.